These 27 T cell receptor beta chains were sequenced from one sample in a study of T cells in Graves' hyperthyroidism and ophthalmopathy. From RNA transcripts, TCR beta CDR3 regions were amplified. HTBI primers drove first-round RT-PCR of the TCR CDR3. One entry per CDR3 protein results from TCRdb running MiXCR on the multiplex PCR reads. The data contain approximately 300,000 distinct CDR3 sequences, roughly 19% of them seen just once; the ten biggest clones take up roughly 40%. The sequencing sample was made of blood. Receptors were obtained from a man aged 45-60 years with Graves' ophthalmopathy.

The V call is TRBV24-1, the J call TRBJ2-2, with D uncertain. The CDR3 is 15 amino acids. The germline V and J ends were trimmed by 5 bases and 2 bases, with 11 bases remaining between them. CDR1 KGHDR and CDR2 SFDVKD come from the germline V gene. DNA of the CDR3: TGTGCCACCAGTGTGACGGACCTCAACACCGGGGAGCTGTTTTTT. This encodes CATSVTDLNTGELFF.

The gene calls are TRBV4-1 and TRBJ1-2; D gene ambiguous. Germline CDR1 MGHRA, CDR2 YSYEKL. The CDR3 sequence is 15 residues long. The V end was cut by 0 bases, the J end by 4 bases, with 12 bases between. This CDR3 is CASSQELAGSYGYTF. The DNA for the CDR3 is TGCGCCAGCAGCCAAGAACTCGCGGGTTCCTATGGCTACACCTTC.

This clonotype was counted a few times. V usage is TRBV6-5 and J usage is TRBJ2-2, with 7 bases aligning to TRBD1. Germline CDR1 MNHEY, CDR2 SVGAGI. The CDR3 is made up of 14 amino acids. V gave up 6 bases and J gave up 6 bases; unmatched junction bases: 7. The CDR3 is CASRLGGRAGELFF. Here the CDR3 DNA reads TGTGCCAGCAGACTAGGGGGCCGGGCCGGGGAGCTGTTTTTT.

This chain joins TRBV20-1 and TRBJ2-1; TRBD1 matches 9 bases. This CDR3 has 16 amino acids. Looked up from germline, CDR1 is DFQATT and CDR2 is SNEGSKA (reference sequence). Trimming cost V 2 bases and J 7 bases; bases outside gene matches: 12. The CDR3 DNA sequence: TGCAGTGCTAGAATGGACAGGGGTCCCACACTGAATGAGCAGTTCTTC. Protein: CSARMDRGPTLNEQFF.

Ten or more counts support this clonotype. The chain couples TRBV20-1 to TRBJ1-2, with TRBD1 matching 9 bases. V trimming: 3 bases; J trimming: 4 bases; junction bases outside the gene matches: 6. Per germline, CDR1 DFQATT and CDR2 SNEGSKA (reference sequence). The CDR3 covers 14 residues. The CDR3 is CSASGQGTGYGYTF. The CDR3 region has the DNA TGCAGTGCTAGTGGACAGGGGACGGGCTATGGCTACACCTTC.

This clonotype was counted at least ten times. The chain recombines TRBV18 with TRBJ1-1, with TRBD1 matching over 10 bases. The junction had 4 bases not matched to a gene; V was cut back by 8 bases and J by 1 base. Germline CDR1 reads KGHSH; CDR2 reads LQKENI. The CDR3 loop spans 14 amino acids. The CDR3 sequence is CASETGGTNTEAFF. The DNA of the CDR3 is TGTGCCAGCGAGACAGGGGGCACGAACACTGAAGCTTTCTTT.

In this sample, this clonotype turned up many times. This chain uses TRBV11-1 with TRBJ2-2; D is undetermined. The CDR3 runs 15 residues. Germline lookup yields CDR1 SGHAT and CDR2 FQDESV (reference sequence). The V end was cut by 2 bases, the J end by 6 bases, with 13 bases between. CDR3 amino acids: CASSLRFGRAGELFF. The CDR3 region has the DNA TGTGCCAGCAGCTTAAGGTTTGGAAGGGCCGGGGAGCTGTTTTTT.

This clonotype was seen a handful of times. The chain carries TRBV20-1 and TRBJ2-7; TRBD1 aligns across 9 bases. Per the germline V gene, CDR1 is DFQATT and CDR2 is SNEGSKA (reference sequence). CDR3 length: 14 amino acids. The V and J ends lost 5 bases and 3 bases, in that order; junction bases with no gene match: 8. The DNA of the CDR3 is TGCAGTGCTCTCTCGGACAGGGGTTACTACGAGCAGTACTTC. Translation gives CSALSDRGYYEQYF.

In this sample, this clonotype turned up once. The rearrangement uses TRBV20-1 and TRBJ1-2; D not certain. Germline V gene lookup returns CDR1 DFQATT and CDR2 SNEGSKA (reference sequence). The CDR3 is made up of 11 amino acids. Trimming shortened V by 6 bases and J by 6 bases, and 11 bases separated the two germline ends. This chain's CDR3 is CSALFSDGYTF. CDR3 coding DNA: TGCAGTGCCTTATTCAGTGATGGCTACACCTTC.

The chain links TRBV2 to TRBJ1-3; no clear D gene. V was cut by 9 bases and J by 0 bases, with 15 bases left in between. The CDR3 consists of 15 residues. Germline V CDR1 and CDR2: SNHLY, FYNNEI. The CDR3 region has the DNA TGTGCCAGTAAAACCGGACGGAGCTCTGGAAACACCATATATTTT. The encoded protein is CASKTGRSSGNTIYF. Together with reference TRBV2 and TRBJ1-3, the CDR3 gives the full variable domain: EPEVTQTPSHQVTQMGQEVILRCVPISNHLYFYWYRQILGQKVEFLVSFYNNEISEKSEIFDDQFSVERPDGSNFTLKIRSTKLEDSAMYFCASKTGRSSGNTIYFGEGSWLTVV.

As regards this clonotype: The conserved phenylalanine or tryptophan normally closing the CDR3 is absent here, so this likely arose from a read error. The rearrangement joins TRBV7-3 to TRBJ1-2, with 10 bases aligning to TRBD1. V lost 5 bases to trimming and J lost 1 base; unmatched junction nucleotides: 7. The CDR3 consists of 16 residues. Germline CDR1 SGHTA, CDR2 FQGTGA. CDR3 DNA: TGTGCCAGCAGCGGTACCGGGACAGGGGTTAACTATGGCTACACCCTC. Amino acid sequence: CASSGTGTGVNYGYTL.

This clonotype was seen only once. A read error may produce the germline difference seen at one junction end. The chain carries TRBV3-1 and TRBJ2-6; 14 positions agree with TRBD2. The germline V gene encodes CDR1 LGHDT and CDR2 YNNKEL (reference sequence). CDR3 length: 18 residues. The CDR3 loop is CAGSLGLAGVLGANVLTF. In nucleotides, the CDR3 is TGTGCCGGCAGCCTGGGACTAGCGGGAGTTTTGGGGGCCAACGTCCTGACTTTC.

This clonotype has more than one count but fewer than ten. V gene TRBV3-1 combines with J gene TRBJ2-5; 8 bases agree with TRBD2. From germline, CDR1 is LGHDT and CDR2 YNNKEL (reference sequence). Unmatched junction bases numbered 4, after V lost 3 bases and J lost 1 base. The CDR3 length is 15 residues. In nucleotides, the CDR3 is TGTGCCAGCAGCCAGATTAGCGGGACCCAAGAGACCCAGTACTTC. Amino acids: CASSQISGTQETQYF.

The chain recombines TRBV5-1 with TRBJ2-5, with D possibly TRBD1 on 6 matching bases. The CDR3 is 15 amino acids. V lost 8 bases and J 0 bases, leaving 17 bases between the germline ends. Germline loops: CDR1 SGHRS, CDR2 YFSETQ. CDR3 amino acids: CASSRDIPYQETQYF. The CDR3 DNA is TGCGCCAGTAGCCGGGACATTCCGTACCAAGAGACCCAGTACTTC. Filled out from reference TRBV5-1 and TRBJ2-5, the complete variable domain reads KAGVTQTPRYLIKTRGQQVTLSCSPISGHRSVSWYQQTPGQGLQFLFEYFSETQRNKGNFPGRFSGRQFSNSRSEMNVSTLELGDSALYLCASSRDIPYQETQYFGPGTRLLVL.

The J gene is TRBJ1-5, the V gene TRBV7-8; no clear D gene. CDR1 and CDR2 from the germline V gene are SGHVS and FQNEAQ. This CDR3 is 15 amino acids long. Trimming shortened V by 1 base and J by 7 bases, and 14 bases separated the two germline ends. CDR3 loop: CASSLGQRVGQPQHF. The CDR3 DNA sequence: TGTGCCAGCAGCTTAGGGCAGAGGGTCGGGCAGCCCCAGCATTTT. Full variable domain (remainder filled in from reference TRBV7-8 and TRBJ1-5): GAGVSQSPRYKVAKRGQDVALRCDPISGHVSLFWYQQALGQGPEFLTYFQNEAQLDKSGLPSDRFFAERPEGSVSTLKIQRTQQEDSAVYLCASSLGQRVGQPQHFGDGTRLSIL.

The rearrangement uses TRBV30 and TRBJ1-5; tentatively, D is TRBD1 (6 bases). Trimming removed 0 bases at V and 9 bases at J, with 21 bases between. Per germline, CDR1 GTSNPN and CDR2 SVGIG (reference sequence). The CDR3 totals 16 residues. Here the CDR3 reads CAWSVGGTALIVPQHF. The CDR3 coding sequence is TGTGCCTGGAGTGTAGGGGGGACCGCTCTTATAGTGCCCCAGCATTTT.

This clonotype was seen a handful of times. The chain couples TRBV13 to TRBJ1-2; 7 bases map to TRBD1. V lost 5 bases, J lost 7 bases, and 7 bases stayed unmatched. Germline V lookup: CDR1 PRHDT, CDR2 FYEKMQ (reference sequence). The CDR3 runs to 13 residues. The CDR3, as DNA: TGTGCCAGCAGCGCACAGGGGTTTAGTGGCTACACCTTC. Its translation is CASSAQGFSGYTF.

This clonotype was observed a handful of times. The rearrangement links TRBV9 to TRBJ2-2; no clear D gene. Per the germline V gene, CDR1 is SGDLS and CDR2 is YYNGEE. The V and J ends lost 2 bases and 7 bases respectively, with 9 bases between them. The CDR3 covers 13 residues. The CDR3 DNA reads as TGTGCCAGCAGCGTTGGGTCCGTCGGGGAGCTGTTTTTT. It translates to CASSVGSVGELFF.

This clonotype was picked up a small number of times. The gene calls are TRBV6-1 and TRBJ2-3; 7 nucleotides agree with TRBD1. The CDR3 totals 13 residues. Trimming cost V 8 bases and J 5 bases; bases outside gene matches: 7. CDR1 and CDR2 (germline): MNHNS, SASEGT. CDR3 residues: CASLPTGKDTQYF. The CDR3 bases are TGTGCCAGCTTGCCGACAGGGAAAGATACGCAGTATTTT.

The CDR3 sequence: CASTRNEKLFF. For the CDR3, the DNA is TGTGCCAGCACCCGCAATGAAAAACTGTTTTTT. The chain employs TRBV6-1 and TRBJ1-4; D not certain. Per the germline V gene, CDR1 is MNHNS and CDR2 is SASEGT. V lost 7 bases, J lost 5 bases, and 5 bases lay in between. This CDR3 has 11 residues.

Ten or more counts support this clonotype. V and J are TRBV27 and TRBJ2-7; TRBD2 matches 7 bases. This CDR3 spans 18 amino acids. Germline assignment: CDR1 MNHEY and CDR2 SMNVEV (reference sequence). After removal of 1 base from V and 3 bases from J, the junction contained 15 bases not matched to a gene. The CDR3 nucleotides are TGTGCCAGCAGTTTATTCCCTACGCCTAGCGGACTCTTCTACGAGCAGTACTTC. It yields the protein CASSLFPTPSGLFYEQYF.

This clonotype was observed a few times. The gene calls are TRBV20-1 and TRBJ2-1; no clear D gene. CDR1 and CDR2 (germline): DFQATT, SNEGSKA (reference sequence). V was clipped by 5 bases and J by 6 bases, with 8 bases between them. The CDR3 runs to 11 residues. CDR3 bases: TGCAGTGCTCGACGGATCAATGAGCAGTTCTTC. It codes for CSARRINEQFF.

This clonotype came up many times. The V gene is TRBV28, the J gene TRBJ2-1, with 12 bases aligning to TRBD2. Trimming took 6 bases from V and 6 from J; bases not matched to a gene: 6. The CDR3 totals 15 residues. Germline V lookup: CDR1 MDHEN, CDR2 SYDVKM. The CDR3 DNA reads TGTGCCAGCAGATCCGGACTAGCGGGATCCAATGAGCAGTTCTTC. This gives the protein CASRSGLAGSNEQFF.

This clonotype was observed at least ten times. This rearrangement joins TRBV6-1 to TRBJ2-7; D gene uncertain. The CDR3 has 11 residues. The germline V gene encodes CDR1 MNHNS and CDR2 SASEGT. V lost 9 bases, J lost 2 bases, and 8 bases lay in between. In nucleotides, the CDR3 is TGTGCCAGTCAGTCGGCCTACGAGCAGTACTTC. Residues: CASQSAYEQYF.

This clonotype was observed at least ten times. The rearrangement links TRBV5-8 to TRBJ1-1; D not certain. The CDR3 runs 13 residues. V shed 2 bases and J shed 6 bases, with 11 bases lying between them. From germline, CDR1 is SGHTS and CDR2 YDEGEE. CDR3 protein: CASSFPERAEAFF. Here the CDR3 DNA reads TGTGCCAGCAGCTTCCCGGAACGCGCTGAAGCTTTCTTT.

This clonotype was picked up many times. The rearrangement uses TRBV28 and TRBJ2-1, with TRBD1 as a possible D gene (6 bases). Trimming pared 5 bases from V and 2 bases from J, leaving 13 bases between. The V gene's germline CDR1 is MDHEN and CDR2 SYDVKM. The CDR3 is 15 amino acids. The CDR3 loop is CASSHREIAYNEQFF. The DNA of the CDR3 is TGTGCCAGCAGTCACAGGGAAATAGCCTACAATGAGCAGTTCTTC.

This clonotype has just a few counts. This sequence joins TRBV4-1 and TRBJ2-1; possible D gene TRBD2, 6 bases. The V end lost 4 bases, the J end lost 1 base, and 11 bases lay between the germline ends. Germline assignment: CDR1 MGHRA and CDR2 YSYEKL. The CDR3 covers 15 residues. The CDR3 here is CASSPRERSYNEQFF. CDR3 nucleotides: TGCGCCAGCAGCCCTCGGGAGAGGTCCTACAATGAGCAGTTCTTC.